The clone carrying this T cell receptor beta chain was detected ten times or more. TCRdb recomputed calls from the RT-PCR reads with MiXCR, one row per CDR3 protein. The sample includes around 700,000 distinct CDR3 sequences, 14% of them seen just once. V gave up 2 bases and J gave up 7 bases; unmatched junction bases: 7. The CDR3 sequence is 14 residues long. Germline CDR1 reads MDHEN; CDR2 reads SYDVKM. The material sequenced was memory CD4+ T cells from blood. This sequence originates from a female donor in good health, serving as a healthy control. The gene calls are TRBV28 and TRBJ1-2; 7 nucleotides match TRBD1. The CDR3 protein is CASSLNRGNSGYTF. The CDR3 bases are TGTGCCAGCAGTTTAAACAGGGGAAACAGTGGCTACACCTTC.